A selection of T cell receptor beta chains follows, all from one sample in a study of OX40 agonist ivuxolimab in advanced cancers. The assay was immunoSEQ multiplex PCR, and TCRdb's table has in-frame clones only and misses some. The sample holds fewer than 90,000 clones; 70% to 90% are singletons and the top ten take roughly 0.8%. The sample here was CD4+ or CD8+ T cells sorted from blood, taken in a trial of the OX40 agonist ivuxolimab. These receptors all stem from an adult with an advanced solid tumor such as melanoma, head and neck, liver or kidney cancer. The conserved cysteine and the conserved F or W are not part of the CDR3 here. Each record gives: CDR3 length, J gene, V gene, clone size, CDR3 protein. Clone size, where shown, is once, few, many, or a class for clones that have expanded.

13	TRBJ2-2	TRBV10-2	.	ASSLAGGRTGELF
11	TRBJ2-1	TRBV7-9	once	ASSLNGHNEQF
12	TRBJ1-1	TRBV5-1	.	ASSLEGGYTEAF
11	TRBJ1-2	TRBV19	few	ASRSGTAYGYT
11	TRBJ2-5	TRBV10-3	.	AISEPGEETQY
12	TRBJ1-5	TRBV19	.	ATRGQNPNQPQH
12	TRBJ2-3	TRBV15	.	ATSRGQGADTQY
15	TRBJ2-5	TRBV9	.	ASSPGASGTGGETQY
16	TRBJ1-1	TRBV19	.	ASSTTVTPNTYKIRAF
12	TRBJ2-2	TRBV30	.	AWSRGSGVGELF